Listed below are T cell receptor beta chains from one sample, sequenced in a study of blood T cell repertoires in COVID-19. Clones were read by immunoSEQ multiplex PCR, and TCRdb kept only the in-frame ones, dropping some. Among around 220,000 clones listed, more than 70% were seen once. Sequencing was done on a sample of peripheral blood. These receptors all come from a woman in her thirties or forties who had recovered from COVID-19. Both conserved end residues are trimmed from each CDR3. The D gene is left open where the match is weak. Expanded clones are given a class, and other clones once, few, many or no size at all.

abundance | d_gene | v_gene | CDR3aa
- | - | TRBV7-9 | ASSLGAGIYNSPLH
- | - | TRBV6-5 | ATRGAHHNEQF
- | TRBD1 | TRBV9 | ASSPTGDSYNEQF
- | - | TRBV4-3 | ASSPMGAGTDTQY
- | - | TRBV30 | AWSVQGGSYEQY
- | - | TRBV2 | ASKRLPQGSTEAF
many | - | TRBV6-1 | ASSEQGYQPQH
- | - | TRBV5-5 | ASSLAVYSNQPQH
few | - | TRBV5-6 | ASSLVSRGATGELF
once | - | TRBV6-5 | ASSYSDRAKNIQY
- | - | TRBV5-5 | ASSSGGIPEAF
- | - | TRBV11-1 | ASSSTGGTDTQY
- | - | TRBV11-2 | ASSPGFSGNTIY
once | TRBD1 | TRBV6-2/TRBV6-3 | ASSARGQTNEKLF
- | - | TRBV12-3/TRBV12-4 | ASSLTDRNTIY
- | - | TRBV18 | ASSLNNEQF
- | - | TRBV4-3 | ASSRGEVTGELF
- | - | TRBV18 | ASSPDTAYEQY
- | - | TRBV19 | ASTWVRDTGELF
- | - | TRBV6-4 | ASRLTRGGEQY
- | - | TRBV20-1 | SARDGESQY
- | TRBD2 | TRBV15 | ATSTLAGGSTGELF
- | TRBD1 | TRBV2 | ASNTALDRGRGEAF
- | TRBD1 | TRBV27 | ASSLRTGGDIQY
- | - | TRBV9 | ASSLDRASGNTIY
few | TRBD2 | TRBV3-1/TRBV3-2 | ASSQRSSGRAAETQY
- | TRBD1 | TRBV19 | ASSAGQTQPQH
- | - | TRBV12-3/TRBV12-4 | ASKEAQGYEQY
- | TRBD1 | TRBV9 | ASSMTGGLFSGANVLT
- | TRBD2 | TRBV9 | ASSVTSGGFPSTDTQY
- | - | TRBV4-3 | ASSQDFGGLSYNEQF
- | - | TRBV6-5 | ASSYGAEQY
- | - | TRBV6-5 | ASSPGYGYT
- | - | TRBV21-1 | ASSKVAGFRNEQY
- | - | TRBV19 | ASSIPRINEKLF
- | - | TRBV27 | ASSPRNTGELF
- | - | TRBV24-1 | ATSDFSRGEQF
- | TRBD2 | TRBV7-9 | ASSLRRLAGSYNEQF
many | - | TRBV6-5 | ASSRTQTYEQY
once | TRBD1 | TRBV6-6 | ASTSDRLRAQH
- | TRBD1 | TRBV28 | ASSWTGTYEQY
- | TRBD1 | TRBV6-5 | ASSFRDSYNEQF
- | TRBD1 | TRBV14 | ASSPLTGRQY
- | TRBD2 | TRBV27 | ASREQASGSNEQF
- | TRBD1 | TRBV28 | ASSFGTGISPLH
few | - | TRBV7-2 | ASSLGSGDSYEQY
- | - | TRBV28 | ASSNRGSGPLYGYT
few | - | TRBV5-1 | ASSLANVPGTDTQY
once | TRBD1 | TRBV12-3/TRBV12-4 | ASRRTGVNEQY
- | - | TRBV6-6 | ASTQGATNTGELF
- | TRBD1 | TRBV4-3 | ASSQDSRRGLGGYT
- | - | TRBV6-2/TRBV6-3 | ASSYFREDNEQF
- | TRBD1 | TRBV18 | ASSLTRDRFYGYT
- | TRBD2 | TRBV4-1 | ASSQERGRAADTQY
- | TRBD1 | TRBV4-3 | ASSRTKQGAEETQY